This T cell receptor beta chain comes out of a study of T cell responses to AZD1222 COVID-19 vaccine. Findings and limits, study-wide: CD4 TCRs associated with vaccination spanned spike, dominating at 160-218 and 743-854. Nearly half of spike-specific TCRs reportedly target unmutated variant regions.

A word on this clone: Its cognate antigen is unknown.

Losses at the gene ends were 0 bases for V and 6 bases for J; bases not matched to a gene: 7. This CDR3 contains 15 residues. CDR1 and CDR2 (germline): LGHNT, FRNRAP. Sequencing used immunoSEQ multiplex PCR; TCRdb keeps in-frame clones, though not all of them. The sample includes about 140,000 clones, around 91% of them seen just once. This clonotype originated in an adult in good health. The genes are TRBV12-5 and TRBJ1-1; 7 positions match TRBD1. Sample: peripheral blood, taken on day 0 of AZD1222 vaccination. CDR3 amino acids: CASGLVRDSRSEAFF. The CDR3 nucleotides read TGTGCTAGTGGTTTGGTTCGGGACAGCCGCTCTGAAGCTTTCTTT.